This T cell receptor beta chain was observed in a study of T cells in Graves' hyperthyroidism and ophthalmopathy. Study-wide results and limits: Researchers found most expanded thyroid clonotypes above 0.001 in blood as well.

The CDR3 is made up of 13 amino acids. The germline gives CDR1 SQVTM, CDR2 ANQGSEA. With 3 bases clipped from V and 5 bases from J, the junction kept 3 bases outside the gene matches. Amplified regions were TCR beta CDR3 sequences from RNA transcripts. RT-PCR in the first round (using the HTBI primer set) targeted the TCR CDR3. Via MiXCR, TCRdb re-called the multiplex PCR reads, giving one row per CDR3 protein. This repertoire shows around 250,000 distinct CDR3 sequences, less than 15% found once; its top ten account for roughly 13%. This clonotype occurred many times. Its antigen is not identified. The chain joins TRBV29-1 to TRBJ1-2; 10 bases are a match to TRBD1. This sequence originates from a woman aged 35 to 49 with Graves' hyperthyroidism that later progressed to Graves' ophthalmopathy. Sequences were obtained from blood. The CDR3 DNA reads as TGCAGCGTTGAGGACAGGGGGAGATATGGCTACACCTTC. This codes for CSVEDRGRYGYTF.